The 3 T cell receptor beta chains in this list originate from one sample, sequenced in a study of post-analysis software for immune sequencing data. Study conclusions and caveats: Elevated frequency relative to controls characterized four or five TRBV segments in patients, TRBV5-6, TRBV5-1 and TRBV20-1 among them.

The antigens these receptors bind are not known. Unique molecular identifiers were built into the TCR beta cDNA libraries. TCRdb recomputed calls from the PCR reads with MiXCR, one row per CDR3 protein. The sample comprises approximately 770,000 distinct CDR3 sequences, around 42% of which are singletons, and roughly 4.9% rests with the top ten. The specimen was blood. The receptors shown here come from a girl aged 5-17 years with multiple sclerosis.

The sample holds many counts of this clonotype. The chain has TRBV20-1 and TRBJ2-5; D is ambiguous. Germline V gene data show CDR1 as DFQATT and CDR2 as SNEGSKA (reference sequence). The CDR3 consists of 11 residues. Trimming pared 6 bases from V and 5 bases from J, leaving 10 bases between. The CDR3 loop is CSAPIQETQYF. CDR3 DNA sequence: TGCAGTGCCCCTATTCAGGAGACCCAGTACTTC.

This clonotype has a handful of counts. CDR3 bases: TGTGCCAGCAGCTTCGGACAGGGCCATGGCTACACCTTC. Its protein product is CASSFGQGHGYTF. The chain combines TRBV7-3 with TRBJ1-2, with 8 bases fitting TRBD1. Germline lookup yields CDR1 SGHTA and CDR2 FQGTGA. The CDR3 length is 13 residues. V dropped 3 bases and J dropped 6; count of bases not matched to a gene: 3.

This clonotype was seen only a few times. This chain links TRBV27 with TRBJ2-3; 10 nucleotides line up with TRBD1. Unmatched junction bases numbered 3, after V lost 8 bases and J lost 1 base. Germline lookup yields CDR1 MNHEY and CDR2 SMNVEV (reference sequence). This CDR3 is built from 14 residues. Here the CDR3 DNA reads TGTGCCAGCGAAGGGACAGGGGGCACAGATACGCAGTATTTT. Amino acid sequence: CASEGTGGTDTQYF.